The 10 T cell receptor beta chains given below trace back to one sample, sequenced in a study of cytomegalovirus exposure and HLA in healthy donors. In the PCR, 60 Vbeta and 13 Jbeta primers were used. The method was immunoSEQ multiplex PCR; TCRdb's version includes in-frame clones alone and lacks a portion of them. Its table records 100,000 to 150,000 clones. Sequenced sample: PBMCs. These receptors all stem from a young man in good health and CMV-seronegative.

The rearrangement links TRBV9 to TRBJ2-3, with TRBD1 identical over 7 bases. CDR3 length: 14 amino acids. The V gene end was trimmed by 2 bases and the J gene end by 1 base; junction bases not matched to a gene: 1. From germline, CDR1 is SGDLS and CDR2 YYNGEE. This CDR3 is CASSVGQGTDTQYF. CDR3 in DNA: TGTGCCAGCAGCGTCGGACAGGGCACAGATACGCAGTATTTT.

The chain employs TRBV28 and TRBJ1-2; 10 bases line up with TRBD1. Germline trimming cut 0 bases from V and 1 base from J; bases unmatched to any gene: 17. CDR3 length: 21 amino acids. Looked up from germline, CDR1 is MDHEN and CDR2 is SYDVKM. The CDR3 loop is CASSLWGTGTGDYYFNYGYTF. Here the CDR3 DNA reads TGTGCCAGCAGTTTATGGGGTACAGGGACAGGGGACTACTACTTTAACTATGGCTACACCTTC.

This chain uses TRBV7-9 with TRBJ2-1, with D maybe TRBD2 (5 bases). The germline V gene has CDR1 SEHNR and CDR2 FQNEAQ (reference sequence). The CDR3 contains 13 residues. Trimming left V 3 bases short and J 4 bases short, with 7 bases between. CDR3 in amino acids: CASSFPGYNEQFF. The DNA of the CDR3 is TGTGCCAGCAGCTTCCCGGGGTACAATGAGCAGTTCTTC.

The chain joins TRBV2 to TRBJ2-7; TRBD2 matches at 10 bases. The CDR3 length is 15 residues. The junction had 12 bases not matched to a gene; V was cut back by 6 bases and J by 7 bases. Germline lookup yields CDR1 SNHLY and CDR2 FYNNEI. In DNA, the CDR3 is TGTGCCAGCAGCGCCCTCCTAGCGGGAGCTGGAGAGCAGTACTTC. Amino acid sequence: CASSALLAGAGEQYF.

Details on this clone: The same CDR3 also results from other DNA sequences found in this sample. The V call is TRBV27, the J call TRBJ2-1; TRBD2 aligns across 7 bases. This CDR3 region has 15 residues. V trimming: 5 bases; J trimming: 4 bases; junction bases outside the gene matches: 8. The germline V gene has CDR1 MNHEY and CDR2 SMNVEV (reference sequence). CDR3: CASSPSSGHYNEQFF. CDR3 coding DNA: TGTGCCAGCAGTCCCTCTAGCGGTCATTACAATGAGCAGTTCTTC.

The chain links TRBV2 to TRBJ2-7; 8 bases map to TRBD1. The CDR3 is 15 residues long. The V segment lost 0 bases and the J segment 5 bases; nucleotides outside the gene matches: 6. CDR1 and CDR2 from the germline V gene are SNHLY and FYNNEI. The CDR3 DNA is TGTGCCAGCAGTGAAGCCCGGGACAGGCATAACGAGCAGTACTTC. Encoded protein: CASSEARDRHNEQYF.

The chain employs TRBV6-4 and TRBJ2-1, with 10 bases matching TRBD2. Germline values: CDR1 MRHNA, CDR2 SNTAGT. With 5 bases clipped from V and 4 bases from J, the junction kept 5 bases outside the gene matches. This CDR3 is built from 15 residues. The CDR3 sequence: CASSRLAGEYNEQFF. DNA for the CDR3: TGTGCCAGCAGTAGGCTAGCGGGAGAGTACAATGAGCAGTTCTTC.

The CDR3: CASSFQERGGGVGDEQFF. DNA of the CDR3: TGCGCCAGCAGCTTCCAAGAGAGAGGCGGGGGGGTCGGGGATGAGCAGTTCTTC. The V gene is TRBV4-1, the J gene TRBJ2-1, with 9 positions matching TRBD2. The CDR3 totals 18 residues. CDR1 and CDR2 from the germline V gene are MGHRA and YSYEKL. The ends lost 5 bases at V and 8 bases at J; junction bases unmatched: 19.

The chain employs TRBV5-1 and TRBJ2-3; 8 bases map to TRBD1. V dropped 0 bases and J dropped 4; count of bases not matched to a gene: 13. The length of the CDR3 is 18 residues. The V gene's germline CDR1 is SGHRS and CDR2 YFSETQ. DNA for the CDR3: TGCGCCAGCAGCTTGGGGGTGACAGGGGAGGTCCGCCCAGATACGCAGTATTTT. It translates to CASSLGVTGEVRPDTQYF. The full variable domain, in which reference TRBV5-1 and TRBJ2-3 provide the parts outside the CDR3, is KAGVTQTPRYLIKTRGQQVTLSCSPISGHRSVSWYQQTPGQGLQFLFEYFSETQRNKGNFPGRFSGRQFSNSRSEMNVSTLELGDSALYLCASSLGVTGEVRPDTQYFGPGTRLTVL.

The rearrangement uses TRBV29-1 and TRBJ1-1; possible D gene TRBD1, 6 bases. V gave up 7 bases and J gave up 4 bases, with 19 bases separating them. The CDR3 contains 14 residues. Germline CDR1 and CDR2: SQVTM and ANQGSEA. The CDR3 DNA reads TGCAGCGCCTTAAGGGGGACGGGAAGCACTGAAGCTTTCTTT. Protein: CSALRGTGSTEAFF.